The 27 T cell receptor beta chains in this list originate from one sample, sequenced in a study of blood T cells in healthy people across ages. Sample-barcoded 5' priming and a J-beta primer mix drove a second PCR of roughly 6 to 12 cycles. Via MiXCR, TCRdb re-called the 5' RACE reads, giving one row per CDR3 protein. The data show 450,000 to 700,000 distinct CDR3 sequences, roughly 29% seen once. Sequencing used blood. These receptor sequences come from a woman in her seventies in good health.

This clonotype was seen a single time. This CDR3 is CASSSQGHDGYTF. The CDR3 bases are TGCGCCAGCAGCTCGCAGGGGCATGATGGCTACACCTTC. The genes are TRBV5-1 and TRBJ1-2; TRBD1 is a possible D gene (6 bases). In germline, CDR1 is SGHRS, CDR2 YFSETQ. The germline V and J ends were trimmed by 3 bases and 6 bases, with 12 bases remaining between them. The CDR3 is made up of 13 amino acids. Combining the CDR3 with reference TRBV5-1 and TRBJ1-2 gives the whole variable domain KAGVTQTPRYLIKTRGQQVTLSCSPISGHRSVSWYQQTPGQGLQFLFEYFSETQRNKGNFPGRFSGRQFSNSRSEMNVSTLELGDSALYLCASSSQGHDGYTFGSGTRLTVV.

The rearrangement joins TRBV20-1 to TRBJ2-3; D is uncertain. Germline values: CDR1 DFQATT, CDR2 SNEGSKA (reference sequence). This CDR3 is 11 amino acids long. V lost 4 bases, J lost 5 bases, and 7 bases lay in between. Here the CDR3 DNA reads TGCAGTGCTATACAAGGAGATACGCAGTATTTT. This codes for CSAIQGDTQYF.

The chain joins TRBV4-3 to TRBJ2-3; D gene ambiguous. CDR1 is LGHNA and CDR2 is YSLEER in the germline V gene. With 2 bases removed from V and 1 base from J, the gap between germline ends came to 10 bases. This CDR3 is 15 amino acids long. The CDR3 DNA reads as TGCGCCAGCAGCCAATCGTTACACGGCACAGATACGCAGTATTTT. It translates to CASSQSLHGTDTQYF.

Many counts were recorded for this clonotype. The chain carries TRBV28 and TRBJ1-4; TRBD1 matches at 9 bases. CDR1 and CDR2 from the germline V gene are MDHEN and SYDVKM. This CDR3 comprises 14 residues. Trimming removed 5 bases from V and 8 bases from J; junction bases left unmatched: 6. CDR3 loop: CASSQGTGKEKLFF. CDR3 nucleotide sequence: TGTGCCAGCAGTCAAGGGACAGGGAAAGAAAAACTGTTTTTT.

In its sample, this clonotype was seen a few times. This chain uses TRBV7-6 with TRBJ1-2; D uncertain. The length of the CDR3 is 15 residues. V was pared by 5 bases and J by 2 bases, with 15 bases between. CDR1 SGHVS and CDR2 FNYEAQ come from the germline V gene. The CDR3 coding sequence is TGTGCCAGCAGCCCTAGAGGCGGCCAGAACTATGGCTACACCTTC. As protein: CASSPRGGQNYGYTF.

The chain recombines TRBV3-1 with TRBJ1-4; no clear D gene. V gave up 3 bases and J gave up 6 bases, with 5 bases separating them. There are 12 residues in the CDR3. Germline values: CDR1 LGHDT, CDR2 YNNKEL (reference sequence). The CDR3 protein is CASSHLHEKLFF. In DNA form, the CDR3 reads TGTGCCAGCAGCCATTTACATGAAAAACTGTTTTTT.

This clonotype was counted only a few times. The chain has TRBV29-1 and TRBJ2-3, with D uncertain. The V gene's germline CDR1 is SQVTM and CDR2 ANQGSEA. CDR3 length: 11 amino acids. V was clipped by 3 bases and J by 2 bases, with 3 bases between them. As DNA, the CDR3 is TGCAGCGTTGACATCACAGATACGCAGTATTTT. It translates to CSVDITDTQYF.

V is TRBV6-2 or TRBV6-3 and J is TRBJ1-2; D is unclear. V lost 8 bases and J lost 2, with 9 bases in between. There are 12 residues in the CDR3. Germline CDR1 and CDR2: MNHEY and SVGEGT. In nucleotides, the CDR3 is TGTGCCAGCTTACGGGTGAACTATGGCTACACCTTC. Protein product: CASLRVNYGYTF.

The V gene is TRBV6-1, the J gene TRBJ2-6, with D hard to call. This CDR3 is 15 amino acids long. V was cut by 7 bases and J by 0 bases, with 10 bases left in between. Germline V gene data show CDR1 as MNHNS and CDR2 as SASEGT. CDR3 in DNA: TGTGCCAGCATCCCCAGGAGCTCTGGGGCCAACGTCCTGACTTTC. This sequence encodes CASIPRSSGANVLTF.

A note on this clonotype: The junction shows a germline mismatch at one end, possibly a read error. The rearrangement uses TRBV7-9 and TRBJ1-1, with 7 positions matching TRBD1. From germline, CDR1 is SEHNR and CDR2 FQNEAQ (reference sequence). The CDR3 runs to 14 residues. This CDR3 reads CASSLLGGNTAAFF. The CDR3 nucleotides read TGTGCCAGCAGCTTATTAGGGGGCAACACTGCAGCTTTCTTT.

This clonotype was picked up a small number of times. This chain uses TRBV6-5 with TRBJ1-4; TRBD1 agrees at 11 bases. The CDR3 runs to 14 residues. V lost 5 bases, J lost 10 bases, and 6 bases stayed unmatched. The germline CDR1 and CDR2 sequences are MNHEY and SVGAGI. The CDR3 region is CASSARDRGVKLFF. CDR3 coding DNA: TGTGCCAGCAGTGCCCGGGACAGGGGGGTAAAACTGTTTTTT.

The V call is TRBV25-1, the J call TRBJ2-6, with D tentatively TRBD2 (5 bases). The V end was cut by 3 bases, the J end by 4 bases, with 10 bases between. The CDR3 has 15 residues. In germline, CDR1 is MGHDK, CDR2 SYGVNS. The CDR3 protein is CASSEPGIGANVLTF. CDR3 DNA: TGTGCCAGCAGTGAGCCGGGGATAGGGGCCAACGTCCTGACTTTC.

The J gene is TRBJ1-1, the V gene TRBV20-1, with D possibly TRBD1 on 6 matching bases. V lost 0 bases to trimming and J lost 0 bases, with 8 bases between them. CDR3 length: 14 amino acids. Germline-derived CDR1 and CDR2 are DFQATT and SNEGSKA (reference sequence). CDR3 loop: CSARERGMNTEAFF. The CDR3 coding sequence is TGCAGTGCTAGAGAAAGGGGGATGAACACTGAAGCTTTCTTT.

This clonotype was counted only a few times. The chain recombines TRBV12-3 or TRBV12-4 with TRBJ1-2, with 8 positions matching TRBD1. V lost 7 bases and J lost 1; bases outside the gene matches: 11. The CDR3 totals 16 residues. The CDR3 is CASTAGQGLDNYGYTF. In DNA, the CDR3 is TGTGCCAGCACTGCTGGACAGGGCCTAGATAACTATGGCTACACCTTC.

CDR3 sequence reads: CASSGGWGGNTEAFF. CDR3 bases: TGTGCCAGCAGTGGGGGCTGGGGAGGGAACACTGAAGCTTTCTTT. The chain joins TRBV25-1 to TRBJ1-1; the D gene is possibly TRBD1 (5 bases). Germline-derived CDR1 and CDR2 are MGHDK and SYGVNS. V was shortened by 4 bases and J by 1 base, with 13 bases between the two germline ends. This CDR3 comprises 15 residues.

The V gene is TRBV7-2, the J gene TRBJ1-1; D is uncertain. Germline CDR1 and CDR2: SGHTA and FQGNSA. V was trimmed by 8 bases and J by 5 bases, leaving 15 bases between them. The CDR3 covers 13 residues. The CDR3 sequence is CASFKATMTEAFF. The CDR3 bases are TGTGCCAGCTTCAAGGCTACGATGACTGAAGCTTTCTTT.

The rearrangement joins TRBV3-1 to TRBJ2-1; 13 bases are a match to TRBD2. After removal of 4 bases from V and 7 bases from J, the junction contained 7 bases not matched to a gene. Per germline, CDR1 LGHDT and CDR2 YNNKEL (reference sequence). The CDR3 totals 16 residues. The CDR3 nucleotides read TGTGCCAGCAGCCGGGAGGGACTAGCGGGGAGGAATGAGCAGTTCTTC. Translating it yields CASSREGLAGRNEQFF.

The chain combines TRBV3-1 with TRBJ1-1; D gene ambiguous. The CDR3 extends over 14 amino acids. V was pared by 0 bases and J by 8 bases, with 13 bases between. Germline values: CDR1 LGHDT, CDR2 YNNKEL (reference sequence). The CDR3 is CASSQETLHPEAFF. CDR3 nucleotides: TGTGCCAGCAGCCAAGAAACCTTACACCCCGAAGCTTTCTTT.

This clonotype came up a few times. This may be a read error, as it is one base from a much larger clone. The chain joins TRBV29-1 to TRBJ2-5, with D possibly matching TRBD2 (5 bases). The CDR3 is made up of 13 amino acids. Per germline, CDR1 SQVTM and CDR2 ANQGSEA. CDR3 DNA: TGCAGCTCCGCGGGCAGTATGCAAGAGACCCAGCACTTC. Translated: CSSAGSMQETQHF. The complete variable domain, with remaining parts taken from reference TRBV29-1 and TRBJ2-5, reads SAVISQKPSRDICQRGTSLTIQCQVDSQVTMMFWYRQQPGQSLTLIATANQGSEATYESGFVIDKFPISRPNLTFSTLTVSNMSPEDSSIYLCSSAGSMQETQHFGPGTRLLVL.

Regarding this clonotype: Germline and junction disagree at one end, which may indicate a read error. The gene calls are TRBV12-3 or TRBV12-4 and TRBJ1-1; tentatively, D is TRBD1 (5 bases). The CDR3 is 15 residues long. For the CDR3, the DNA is TGCACCAGCAGTTTAAATCAGGGATTGAACACTGAAGCTTTCTTT. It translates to CTSSLNQGLNTEAFF.

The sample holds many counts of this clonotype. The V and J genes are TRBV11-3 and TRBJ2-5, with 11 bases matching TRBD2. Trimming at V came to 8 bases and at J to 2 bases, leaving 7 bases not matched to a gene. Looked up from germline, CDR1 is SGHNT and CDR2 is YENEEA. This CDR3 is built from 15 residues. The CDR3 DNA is TGTGCCAGCCGCACGGGACTAGCGGATCAAGAGACCCAGTACTTC. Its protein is CASRTGLADQETQYF.

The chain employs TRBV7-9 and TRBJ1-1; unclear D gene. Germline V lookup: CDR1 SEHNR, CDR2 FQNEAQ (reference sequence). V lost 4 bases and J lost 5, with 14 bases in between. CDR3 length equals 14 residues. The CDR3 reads CASSSDGRETEAFF. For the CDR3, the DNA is TGTGCCAGCAGCTCGGACGGGAGAGAAACTGAAGCTTTCTTT.

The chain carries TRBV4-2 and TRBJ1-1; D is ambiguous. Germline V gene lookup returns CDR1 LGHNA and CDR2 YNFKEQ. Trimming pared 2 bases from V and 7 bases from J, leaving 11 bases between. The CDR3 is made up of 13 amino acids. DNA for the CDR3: TGTGCCAGCAGCCAAATGGGAATGTATGAAGCTTTCTTT. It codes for CASSQMGMYEAFF.

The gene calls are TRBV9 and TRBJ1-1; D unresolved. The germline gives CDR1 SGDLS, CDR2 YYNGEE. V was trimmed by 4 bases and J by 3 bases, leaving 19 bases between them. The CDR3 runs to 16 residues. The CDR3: CASSPFGDWGYTEAFF. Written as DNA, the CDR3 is TGTGCCAGCAGCCCATTTGGGGATTGGGGTTACACTGAAGCTTTCTTT.

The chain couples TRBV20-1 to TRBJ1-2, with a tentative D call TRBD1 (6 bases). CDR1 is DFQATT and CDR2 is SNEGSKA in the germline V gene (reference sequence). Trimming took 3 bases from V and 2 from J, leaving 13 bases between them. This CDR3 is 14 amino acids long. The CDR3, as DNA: TGCAGTGCTAGTGGAGAACAGGGAAACTATGGCTACACCTTC. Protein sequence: CSASGEQGNYGYTF.

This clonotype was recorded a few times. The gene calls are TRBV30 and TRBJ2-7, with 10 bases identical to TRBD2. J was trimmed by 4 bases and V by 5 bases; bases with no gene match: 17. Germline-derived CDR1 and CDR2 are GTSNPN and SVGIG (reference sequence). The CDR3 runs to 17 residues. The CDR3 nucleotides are TGTGCCTGGGGGGTCGTCCTAGCGGGGGACGTCTCTTACGAGCAGTACTTC. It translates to CAWGVVLAGDVSYEQYF. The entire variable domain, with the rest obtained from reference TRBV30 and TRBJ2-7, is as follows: SQTIHQWPATLVQPVGSPLSLECTVEGTSNPNLYWYRQAAGRGLQLLFYSVGIGQISSEVPQNLSASRPQDRQFILSSKKLLLSDSGFYLCAWGVVLAGDVSYEQYFGPGTRLTVT.

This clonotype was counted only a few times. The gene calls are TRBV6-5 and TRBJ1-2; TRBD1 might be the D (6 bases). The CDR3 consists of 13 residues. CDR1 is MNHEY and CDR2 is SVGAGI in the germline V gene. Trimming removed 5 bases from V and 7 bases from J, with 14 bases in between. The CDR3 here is CASSARGSGGYTF. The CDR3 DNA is TGTGCCAGCAGTGCCAGGGGTAGCGGTGGCTACACCTTC.